The present T cell receptor beta chain was sequenced within a study of OX40 agonist ivuxolimab in advanced cancers. The protocol was immunoSEQ multiplex PCR, while the TCRdb copy is restricted to in-frame clones and leaves out a portion. The data hold roughly 65,000 clones, with over 60% observed a single time. The CDR3 has 13 amino acids. Germline assignment: CDR1 SSHAT and CDR2 FNYEAQ (reference sequence). After removal of 4 bases from V and 6 bases from J, the junction contained 2 bases not matched to a gene. This clonotype was sampled from an adult with an advanced solid tumor such as melanoma, head and neck, liver or kidney cancer. This material consisted of CD4+ or CD8+ T cells sorted from blood, taken in a trial of the OX40 agonist ivuxolimab. The chain is built from TRBV7-7 and TRBJ2-1; 8 bases align to TRBD1. In DNA form, the CDR3 reads TGTGCCAGCAGCTCCGACAGGGGCAATGAGCAGTTCTTC. Residues: CASSSDRGNEQFF.